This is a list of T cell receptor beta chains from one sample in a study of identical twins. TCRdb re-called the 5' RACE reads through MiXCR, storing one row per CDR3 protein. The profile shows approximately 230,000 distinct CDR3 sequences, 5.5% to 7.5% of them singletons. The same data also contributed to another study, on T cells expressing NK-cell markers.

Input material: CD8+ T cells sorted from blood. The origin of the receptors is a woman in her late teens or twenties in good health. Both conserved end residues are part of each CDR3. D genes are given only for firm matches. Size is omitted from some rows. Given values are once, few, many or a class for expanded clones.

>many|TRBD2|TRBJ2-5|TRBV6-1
TGTGCCAGCACCTTCCTAGCGGGGGCAGAGACCCAGTACTTC
CASTFLAGAETQYF
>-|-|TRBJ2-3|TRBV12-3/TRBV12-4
TGTGCCAGCACCGATCGGACACGCACAGATACGCAGTATTTT
CASTDRTRTDTQYF
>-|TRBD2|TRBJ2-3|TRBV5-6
TGTGCCAGCAGCTTGCCTAGCGGAGATACGCAGTATTTT
CASSLPSGDTQYF
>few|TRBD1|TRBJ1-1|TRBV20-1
TGCAGTGCTGCCACAGGGGTCACTGAAGCTTTCTTT
CSAATGVTEAFF
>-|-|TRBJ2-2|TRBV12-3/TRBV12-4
TGTGCCAGCAGAAACAATCTAGGGGCGAACACCGGGGAGCTGTTTTTT
CASRNNLGANTGELFF
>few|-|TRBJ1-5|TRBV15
TGTGCCACCAGCAGTGAAGGGCCTCAGCCCCAGCATTTT
CATSSEGPQPQHF
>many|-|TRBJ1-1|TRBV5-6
TGTGCCAGCAGCTTGGTTCGGGTTGGGGCTGAAGCTTTCTTT
CASSLVRVGAEAFF
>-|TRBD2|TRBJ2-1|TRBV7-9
TGTGCCAGCAGCCCGCCGCTAGCGGGGGGCCGGGAGCAGTTCTTC
CASSPPLAGGREQFF
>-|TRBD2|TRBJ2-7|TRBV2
TGTGCCAGCAGCCCAGCGGGAGGAGAGTACGAGCAGTACTTC
CASSPAGGEYEQYF
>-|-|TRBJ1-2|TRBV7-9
TGTGCCAGCAGCTATATGGACAAGTATGATGGCTACACCTTC
CASSYMDKYDGYTF
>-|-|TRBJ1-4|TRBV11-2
TGTGCCAGCAGCTGGGAGAGAGAAAAACTGTTTTTT
CASSWEREKLFF
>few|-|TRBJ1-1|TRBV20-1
TGCAGTGCTACCTCGGTAGGGGTTAGCACTGAAGCTTTCTTT
CSATSVGVSTEAFF
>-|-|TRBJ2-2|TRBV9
TGTGCCAGTCGGGACAATCGCGGGGAGCTGTTTTTT
CASRDNRGELFF
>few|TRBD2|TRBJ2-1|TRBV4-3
TGCGCCAGCCTCCAAGCGGGAGACTTTATTGCGGATGAGCAGTTCTTC
CASLQAGDFIADEQFF
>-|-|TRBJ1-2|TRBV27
TGTGCCAGCAGTTTACTGTCCCCTAACGGGCAGGGTTTGGGCTACACCTTC
CASSLLSPNGQGLGYTF
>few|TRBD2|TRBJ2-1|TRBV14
TGTGCCAGCAGCCAGAGAGCGGGGGAAGAGCAGTTCTTC
CASSQRAGEEQFF
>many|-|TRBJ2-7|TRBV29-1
TGCAGCGTTGGACATACCTACGAGCAGTACTTC
CSVGHTYEQYF
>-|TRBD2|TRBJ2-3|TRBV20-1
TGCAGTGCTAGAATCGGCGGGAGTAGAACAGATACGCAGTATTTT
CSARIGGSRTDTQYF
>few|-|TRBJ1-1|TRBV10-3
TGTGCCATCAGTGGAGTGTCGGGGGGGGCGCTGGACACTGAAGCTTTCTTT
CAISGVSGGALDTEAFF
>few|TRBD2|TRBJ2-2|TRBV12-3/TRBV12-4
TGTGCCAGCAGTTTTTATACGGGGGGTTTGGCCGGGGAGCTGTTTTTT
CASSFYTGGLAGELFF
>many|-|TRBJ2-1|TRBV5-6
TGTGCCAGCAGCTTGGTACTGACCCCGCTGTTCTTC
CASSLVLTPLFF
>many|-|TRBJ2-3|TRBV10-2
TGCGCCAGAAAAAACGGGACGTTCACAGATACGCAGTATTTT
CARKNGTFTDTQYF
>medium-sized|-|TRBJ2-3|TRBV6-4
TGTGCCAGCAGTCGGGGCCGGGATGGGGATACGCAGTATTTT
CASSRGRDGDTQYF
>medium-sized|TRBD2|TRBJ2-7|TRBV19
TGTGCCAGTAGTACCCTAGCGGGAGTGTCTTGGGAGCAGTACTTC
CASSTLAGVSWEQYF
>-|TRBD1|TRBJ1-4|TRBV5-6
TGTGCCAGCAGCTTGGGACAGGGTTATGGTGAAAAACTGTTTTTT
CASSLGQGYGEKLFF
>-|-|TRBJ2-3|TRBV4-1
TGCGCCAGCAGCCAGTATCCTGAGGCTAGCACAGATACGCAGTATTTT
CASSQYPEASTDTQYF
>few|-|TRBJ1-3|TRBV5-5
TGTGCCAGCAGCTTGTTCCGGCCGGGAAACACCATATATTTT
CASSLFRPGNTIYF
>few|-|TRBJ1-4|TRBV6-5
TGTGCCAGCAGTTACGCCCCTACTAGGGGGATGTTTTTT
CASSYAPTRGMFF
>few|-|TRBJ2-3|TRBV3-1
TGTGCCAGCAGCCAGGGGGGGGCCTTCACAGATACGCAGTATTTT
CASSQGGAFTDTQYF
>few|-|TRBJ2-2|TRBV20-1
TGCAGTGCTAGAGATTTCAGGACGAGCACCGGGGAGCTGTTTTTT
CSARDFRTSTGELFF
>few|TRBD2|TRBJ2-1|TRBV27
TGTGCCAGCACCTATAGCGGGATGCTAAACAATGAGCAGTTCTTC
CASTYSGMLNNEQFF
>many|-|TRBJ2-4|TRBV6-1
TGTGCCAGCAGCGGGACAATAGCCAAAAACATTCAGTACTTC
CASSGTIAKNIQYF
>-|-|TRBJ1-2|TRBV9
TGTGCCAGCAGCGCCTCTAACTATGGCTACACCTTC
CASSASNYGYTF
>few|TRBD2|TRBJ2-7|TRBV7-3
TGTGCCAGCAGCTTATCCACCCCCCTAGCGGGGTTCCACGAGCAGTACTTC
CASSLSTPLAGFHEQYF
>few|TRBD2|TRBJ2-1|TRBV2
TGTGCCAGCAGTGAATTCGGGGGGGGCATCGATGAGCAGTTCTTC
CASSEFGGGIDEQFF
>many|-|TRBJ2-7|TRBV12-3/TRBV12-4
TGTGCCAGCAGTTTAGGGGGTGTCGAGCAGTACTTC
CASSLGGVEQYF
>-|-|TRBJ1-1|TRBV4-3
TGCGCCAGCAGCCAAAATCGGCGGGAGGACACTGAAGCTTTCTTT
CASSQNRREDTEAFF
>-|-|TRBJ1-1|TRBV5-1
TGCGCCAGCAGCGGTGACAGTTCTTTGAACACTGAAGCTTTCTTT
CASSGDSSLNTEAFF
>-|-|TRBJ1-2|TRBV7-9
TGTGCCAGCAGCTTAGTTATGGGGGTGGACTATGGCTACACCTTC
CASSLVMGVDYGYTF
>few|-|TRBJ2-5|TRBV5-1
TGCGCCAGCAGCTTGGTTCAGGGTCGCATCGAAGAGACCCAGTACTTC
CASSLVQGRIEETQYF
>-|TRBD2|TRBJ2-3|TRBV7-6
TGTGCCAGCAGCTCCTCTAGCGGGAGTGCAGATACGCAGTATTTT
CASSSSSGSADTQYF
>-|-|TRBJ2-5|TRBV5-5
TGTGCCAGCAGCTTGGGCAGCCAAGAGACCCAGCACTTC
CASSLGSQETQHF
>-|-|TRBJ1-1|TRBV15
TGTGCCACCAGCACGATACTCGGGACAGAAGCTTTCTTT
CATSTILGTEAFF
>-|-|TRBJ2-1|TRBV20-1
TGCAGTGCTAGGATAGTTGAGCAGTTCTTC
CSARIVEQFF
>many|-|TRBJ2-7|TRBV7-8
TGTGCCAGCAGCCCCTTTACGGAGGAGCAGTACTTC
CASSPFTEEQYF
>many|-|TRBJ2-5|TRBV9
TGTGCCAGCAGCGACATTCAAGAGACCCAGTACTTC
CASSDIQETQYF
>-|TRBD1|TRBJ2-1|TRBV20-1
TGCAGTGCTAGAGATGGCCAGGACAGGTTAGGGCCCAATGAGCAGTTCTTC
CSARDGQDRLGPNEQFF
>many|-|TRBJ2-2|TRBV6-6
TGTGCCAGCCTCAGAACCGGGGAGCTGTTTTTT
CASLRTGELFF
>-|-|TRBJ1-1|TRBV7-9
TGTGCCAGCAGCAGGGAGAGGGGTGAAGCTTTCTTT
CASSRERGEAFF
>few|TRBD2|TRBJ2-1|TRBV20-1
TGCAGTGCTAACGAGGGCGTAGCGGGGTTTTATTATGAGCAGTTCTTC
CSANEGVAGFYYEQFF
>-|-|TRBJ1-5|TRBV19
TGTGCCAGTAGTTCACTCCTTTTTCGCAATCAGCCCCAGCATTTT
CASSSLLFRNQPQHF